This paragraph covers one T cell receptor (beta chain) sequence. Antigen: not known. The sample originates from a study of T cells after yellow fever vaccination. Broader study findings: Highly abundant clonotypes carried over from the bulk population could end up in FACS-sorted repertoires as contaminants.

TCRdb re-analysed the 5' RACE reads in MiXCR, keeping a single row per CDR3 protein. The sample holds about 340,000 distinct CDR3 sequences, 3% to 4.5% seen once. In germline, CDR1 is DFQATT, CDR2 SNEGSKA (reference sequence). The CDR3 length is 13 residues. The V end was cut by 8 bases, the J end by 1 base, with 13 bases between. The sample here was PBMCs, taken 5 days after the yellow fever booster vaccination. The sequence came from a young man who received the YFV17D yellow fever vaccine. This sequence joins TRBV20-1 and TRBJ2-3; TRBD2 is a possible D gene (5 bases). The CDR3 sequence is CSTTAAGTDTQYF. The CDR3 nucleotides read TGCAGTACAACAGCGGCGGGCACAGATACGCAGTATTTT.